This T cell receptor beta chain was identified during a study of molecular identifiers for immune sequencing clone quantification. Using its own MiXCR run on the PCR reads, TCRdb lists one record per CDR3 protein. The repertoire holds hundreds of thousands of distinct CDR3 sequences, with about 25% as singletons. The CDR3 spans 16 residues. Germline V CDR1 and CDR2: SGHRS, YFSETQ. After removal of 0 bases from V and 0 bases from J, the junction contained 3 bases not matched to a gene. Regarding this clonotype: A much larger clone is a single base away; this may be a read error.

This chain uses TRBV5-1 with TRBJ2-7; 10 nucleotides align to TRBD1. The receptor was isolated from a human donor in good health. Some libraries in this study had Jurkat cell RNA spiked in. Sequenced input: naive CD8+ T cells from blood, with Jurkat cell RNA spiked in. Subset given: FACS-sorted CD8+CD4-CCR7+CD45RA+ naive T cells. As DNA, the CDR3 is TGCGCCAGCAGCTTGGACCGGACAGGGGGCTCCTACGAGCAGTACTTC. Amino acid sequence: CASSLDRTGGSYEQYF. Variable domain in full (rest from reference TRBV5-1 and TRBJ2-7): KAGVTQTPRYLIKTRGQQVTLSCSPISGHRSVSWYQQTPGQGLQFLFEYFSETQRNKGNFPGRFSGRQFSNSRSEMNVSTLELGDSALYLCASSLDRTGGSYEQYFGPGTRLTVT.